The 28 T cell receptor beta chains presented below share a single source sample, sequenced in a study of T cell responses to AZD1222 COVID-19 vaccine. The table came from immunoSEQ multiplex PCR; TCRdb's copy has only in-frame clones and leaves some out. The repertoire holds fewer than 250,000 clones, with around 94% as singletons. This specimen was peripheral blood, taken on day 0 of AZD1222 vaccination. The source of these receptors is an adult in good health.

The rearrangement joins TRBV6-5 to TRBJ2-3, with D perhaps TRBD2 (5 bases). V was pared by 7 bases and J by 14 bases, with 19 bases between. The germline V gene encodes CDR1 MNHEY and CDR2 SVGAGI. This CDR3 contains 12 residues. CDR3 sequence reads: CASTMGPGGVYF. As DNA, the CDR3 is TGTGCCAGCACCATGGGCCCTGGAGGCGTGTATTTT.

CDR3: CASRGQELGYEQYF. The CDR3 DNA follows: TGCGCCAGCAGGGGGCAGGAGCTTGGGTACGAGCAGTACTTC. V is TRBV5-1 and J is TRBJ2-7, with D possibly matching TRBD1 (5 bases). The V gene's germline CDR1 is SGHRS and CDR2 YFSETQ. Trimming took 5 bases from V and 4 from J, leaving 16 bases between them. The length of the CDR3 is 14 residues.

This clone was recorded only once. This chain joins TRBV4-2 and TRBJ2-3; D is unclear. The CDR3 covers 15 residues. Germline V gene sequence: CDR1 LGHNA, CDR2 YNFKEQ. Trimming took 0 bases from V and 3 from J, leaving 10 bases between them. CDR3 region: CASSQDGYGTDTQYF. CDR3 in DNA: TGTGCCAGCAGCCAAGACGGATATGGGACAGATACGCAGTATTTT.

This chain uses TRBV20-1 with TRBJ1-1; D is ambiguous. The CDR3 loop spans 11 amino acids. Trimming left V 1 base short and J 5 bases short, with 5 bases between. The germline V gene encodes CDR1 DFQATT and CDR2 SNEGSKA (reference sequence). The CDR3 region has the DNA TGCAGTGCTAGAGTAGCGACTGAAGCTTTCTTT. Encoded protein: CSARVATEAFF.

This chain links TRBV7-7 with TRBJ2-6; no clear D. The V and J ends lost 11 bases and 4 bases respectively, with 9 bases between them. Germline CDR1 is SSHAT and CDR2 is FNYEAQ (reference sequence). The CDR3 has 12 residues. The DNA of the CDR3 is TGTGCCTCTACGCCCGGGGCCAACGTCCTGACTTTC. It specifies CASTPGANVLTF.

The chain links TRBV6-1 to TRBJ2-7; 9 nucleotides agree with TRBD1. The germline CDR1 and CDR2 sequences are MNHNS and SASEGT. V trimming: 0 bases; J trimming: 3 bases; junction bases outside the gene matches: 3. The CDR3 consists of 15 residues. The CDR3 nucleotides are TGTGCCAGCAGTGAAGCGGGGACAGGGTTCTACGAGCAGTACTTC. Its protein is CASSEAGTGFYEQYF.

The genes are TRBV29-1 and TRBJ2-2, with 8 nucleotides matching TRBD1. The CDR3 extends over 15 amino acids. Germline V gives CDR1 SQVTM, CDR2 ANQGSEA. V was clipped by 5 bases and J by 7 bases; unmatched bases: 12. For the CDR3, the DNA is TGCAGCGTTCAGGTTGGGGGACAGGAATACGGGGAGCTGTTTTTT. Amino acids: CSVQVGGQEYGELFF.

This clone appeared a single time. This chain uses TRBV19 with TRBJ1-3; 7 bases align to TRBD1. In germline, CDR1 is LNHDA, CDR2 SQIVND (reference sequence). V gave up 6 bases and J gave up 0 bases; unmatched junction bases: 5. The CDR3 runs 15 residues. CDR3 protein: CASRPGGSSGNTIYF. Written as DNA, the CDR3 is TGTGCCAGTAGGCCAGGGGGGAGCTCTGGAAACACCATATATTTT.

CDR3 DNA: TGTGCCAGCAGTGAAGACAGGGGCCGGGGCTACACCTTC. As protein: CASSEDRGRGYTF. This chain uses TRBV2 with TRBJ1-2, with 7 positions matching TRBD1. The CDR3 has 13 residues. The V and J ends lost 1 base and 8 bases, in that order; junction bases with no gene match: 4. Germline V lookup: CDR1 SNHLY, CDR2 FYNNEI.

The V gene is TRBV6-5, the J gene TRBJ2-1; 12 bases match TRBD2. Germline CDR1 and CDR2: MNHEY and SVGAGI. This CDR3 spans 16 amino acids. Germline trimming cut 0 bases from V and 4 bases from J; bases unmatched to any gene: 1. The CDR3 protein is CASSYSGLAGYNEQFF. The DNA of the CDR3 is TGTGCCAGCAGTTACTCAGGACTAGCGGGGTACAATGAGCAGTTCTTC.

The J gene is TRBJ1-4, the V gene TRBV27; D remains unclear. V shed 5 bases and J shed 0 bases, with 10 bases lying between them. The germline gives CDR1 MNHEY, CDR2 SMNVEV (reference sequence). This CDR3 spans 15 amino acids. This CDR3 is CASSRASSTNEKLFF. As DNA, the CDR3 is TGTGCCAGCAGTAGGGCGTCCTCAACTAATGAAAAACTGTTTTTT.

This rearrangement joins TRBV19 to TRBJ2-7; 10 bases line up with TRBD1. The CDR3 spans 13 residues. The germline V gene encodes CDR1 LNHDA and CDR2 SQIVND (reference sequence). J lost 7 bases, V lost 9 bases, and 9 bases had no gene match. The CDR3 DNA sequence: TGTGCCAGCCGGGACAGGGGCAACAGAGAGCAGTACTTC. Its protein is CASRDRGNREQYF.

The chain employs TRBV5-1 and TRBJ1-3; D possibly corresponds to TRBD1 (6 bases). In germline, CDR1 is SGHRS, CDR2 YFSETQ. The CDR3 runs 15 residues. Between the trimmed V and J ends, which lost 1 base and 0 bases, there was a span of 8 bases. The CDR3 loop is CASSLQGLSGNTIYF. In DNA, the CDR3 is TGCGCCAGCAGCTTGCAGGGGCTCTCTGGAAACACCATATATTTT.

This clone was seen a handful of times. The genes are TRBV7-9 and TRBJ2-2; 10 nucleotides agree with TRBD1. Germline CDR1 reads SEHNR; CDR2 reads FQNEAQ (reference sequence). The CDR3 runs 15 residues. V lost 4 bases, J lost 3 bases, and 2 bases stayed unmatched. CDR3 sequence reads: CASSSGTGDTGELFF. The CDR3 DNA reads TGTGCCAGCAGCTCTGGGACAGGGGACACCGGGGAGCTGTTTTTT.

The chain carries TRBV3-1 (or the pseudogene TRBV3-2) and TRBJ1-3; the D is unclear. The CDR3 consists of 16 residues. Germline V gene data show CDR1 as LGHDT and CDR2 as YNNKEL (reference sequence). The V end lost 4 bases, the J end lost 2 bases, and 15 bases lay between the germline ends. The CDR3 nucleotides read TGTGCCAGCAGCCTCCGGACGTCCACAGCTGGAAACACCATATATTTT. Translation gives CASSLRTSTAGNTIYF.

This chain connects TRBV13 to TRBJ1-2, with D tentatively TRBD1 (6 bases). This CDR3 spans 13 amino acids. The V gene lost 2 bases and the J gene lost 6 bases, with 10 bases spanning the gap. CDR1 and CDR2 from the germline V gene are PRHDT and FYEKMQ (reference sequence). The CDR3 region is CASSLRQEDGYTF. The CDR3, as DNA: TGTGCCAGCAGCTTAAGACAGGAGGATGGCTACACCTTC.

The chain combines TRBV28 with TRBJ1-2; D remains unclear. The CDR3 contains 12 residues. V lost 5 bases, J lost 6 bases, and 10 bases lay in between. Germline-derived CDR1 and CDR2 are MDHEN and SYDVKM. CDR3 region: CASSPLIDGYTF. The CDR3, as DNA: TGTGCCAGCAGTCCCCTTATTGATGGCTACACCTTC.

The CDR3 region has the DNA TGTGCCAGCAGCTTATATAGTTGGCCAGAACGGGCTGAAGCTTTCTTT. This codes for CASSLYSWPERAEAFF. The chain carries TRBV7-3 and TRBJ1-1, with D unclear. This CDR3 contains 16 residues. Germline V gives CDR1 SGHTA, CDR2 FQGTGA. Deletions cut 2 bases from V and 6 bases from J, with 19 bases between. Supplemented by reference TRBV7-3 and TRBJ1-1, the full variable domain reads GAGVSQTPSNKVTEKGKYVELRCDPISGHTALYWYRQSLGQGPEFLIYFQGTGAADDSGLPNDRFFAVRPEGSVSTLKIQRTERGDSAVYLCASSLYSWPERAEAFFGQGTRLTVV.

The rearrangement joins TRBV6-5 to TRBJ1-1; D is undetermined. The CDR3 loop spans 15 amino acids. Germline V gene data show CDR1 as MNHEY and CDR2 as SVGAGI. The V gene lost 4 bases and the J gene lost 6 bases, with 18 bases spanning the gap. Here the CDR3 reads CASSWNGPRRAEAFF. CDR3 nucleotide sequence: TGTGCCAGCAGTTGGAATGGACCCAGGCGCGCTGAAGCTTTCTTT.

The chain uses TRBV7-6 and TRBJ1-5, with TRBD1 matching 7 bases. V lost 4 bases, J lost 0 bases, and 9 bases stayed unmatched. The CDR3 runs to 17 residues. CDR1 SGHVS and CDR2 FNYEAQ come from the germline V gene. CDR3 sequence reads: CASSSGTARYSNQPQHF. The CDR3 coding sequence is TGTGCCAGCAGCTCCGGGACAGCAAGATATAGCAATCAGCCCCAGCATTTT.

This sequence joins TRBV4-3 and TRBJ1-1; D not resolved. In germline, CDR1 is LGHNA, CDR2 YSLEER. The germline V and J ends were trimmed by 1 base and 11 bases, with 14 bases remaining between them. This CDR3 has 13 amino acids. CDR3 coding DNA: TGCGCCAGCAGCCAAGCCTTGTGGAGCGGTGCTTTCTTT. Its translation is CASSQALWSGAFF.

A single count supports this clone. The chain combines TRBV6-6 with TRBJ1-1, with D maybe TRBD1 (5 bases). V lost 8 bases and J lost 1, with 11 bases in between. The CDR3 runs to 13 residues. The V gene's germline CDR1 is MNHNY and CDR2 SVGAGI (reference sequence). The CDR3 coding sequence is TGTGCCAGCCATCTAGGGGAGAACACTGAAGCTTTCTTT. Protein product: CASHLGENTEAFF.

The gene calls are TRBV11-3 and TRBJ2-1; D assignment may be TRBD1 or TRBD2 (6 bases each). This CDR3 contains 16 residues. Trimming left V 1 base short and J 3 bases short, with 13 bases between. Germline assignment: CDR1 SGHNT and CDR2 YENEEA. The CDR3 sequence: CASSLGRDKFYNEQFF. The CDR3 bases are TGTGCCAGCAGCTTAGGGCGGGACAAATTCTACAATGAGCAGTTCTTC. The variable domain in full, completed from reference TRBV11-3 and TRBJ2-1, reads EAGVVQSPRYKIIEKKQPVAFWCNPISGHNTLYWYLQNLGQGPELLIRYENEEAVDDSQLPKDRFSAERLKGVDSTLKIQPAELGDSAVYLCASSLGRDKFYNEQFFGPGTRLTVL.

The chain recombines TRBV5-1 with TRBJ2-3, with 12 bases lining up with TRBD2. The CDR3 is 16 residues long. After removal of 0 bases from V and 4 bases from J, the junction contained 3 bases not matched to a gene. Per the germline V gene, CDR1 is SGHRS and CDR2 is YFSETQ. As DNA, the CDR3 is TGCGCCAGCAGCTTGGCTAGCGGGGGGGATGCAGATACGCAGTATTTT. It translates to CASSLASGGDADTQYF. Looking up the rest from reference TRBV5-1 and TRBJ2-3 gives the full variable domain: KAGVTQTPRYLIKTRGQQVTLSCSPISGHRSVSWYQQTPGQGLQFLFEYFSETQRNKGNFPGRFSGRQFSNSRSEMNVSTLELGDSALYLCASSLASGGDADTQYFGPGTRLTVL.

This chain links TRBV6-2 or TRBV6-3 with TRBJ1-1; 10 nucleotides match TRBD1. Germline V gene sequence: CDR1 MNHEY, CDR2 SVGEGT. The CDR3 totals 16 residues. The trim removed 2 bases at V and 0 bases at J, leaving 3 bases unmatched. The CDR3 coding sequence is TGTGCCAGCAGTTACGGACAGGGGGATATGAACACTGAAGCTTTCTTT. This encodes CASSYGQGDMNTEAFF.

The genes are TRBV10-1 and TRBJ1-5, with no clear D. Germline V lookup: CDR1 WNHNN, CDR2 SYGVQD (reference sequence). Between the trimmed V and J ends, which lost 5 bases and 6 bases, there was a span of 11 bases. The CDR3 consists of 13 residues. This CDR3 reads CASSLKIGQPQHF. DNA of the CDR3: TGCGCCAGCAGTCTGAAGATCGGTCAGCCCCAGCATTTT.

The chain links TRBV28 to TRBJ2-7; D perhaps matches TRBD1 (6 bases). This CDR3 spans 14 amino acids. Germline values: CDR1 MDHEN, CDR2 SYDVKM. Trimming stripped 5 bases from V and 6 bases from J, with 17 bases between. This CDR3 is CASSTGPEIGEQYF. The CDR3 DNA follows: TGTGCCAGCAGTACAGGGCCGGAGATCGGCGAGCAGTACTTC.

This chain links TRBV28 with TRBJ2-1, with D unclear. The CDR3 loop spans 16 amino acids. V was cut by 5 bases and J by 0 bases, with 14 bases left in between. The germline CDR1 and CDR2 sequences are MDHEN and SYDVKM. CDR3 protein: CASSLRTAGSYNEQFF. Written as DNA, the CDR3 is TGTGCCAGCAGTCTACGGACGGCCGGCTCCTACAATGAGCAGTTCTTC.